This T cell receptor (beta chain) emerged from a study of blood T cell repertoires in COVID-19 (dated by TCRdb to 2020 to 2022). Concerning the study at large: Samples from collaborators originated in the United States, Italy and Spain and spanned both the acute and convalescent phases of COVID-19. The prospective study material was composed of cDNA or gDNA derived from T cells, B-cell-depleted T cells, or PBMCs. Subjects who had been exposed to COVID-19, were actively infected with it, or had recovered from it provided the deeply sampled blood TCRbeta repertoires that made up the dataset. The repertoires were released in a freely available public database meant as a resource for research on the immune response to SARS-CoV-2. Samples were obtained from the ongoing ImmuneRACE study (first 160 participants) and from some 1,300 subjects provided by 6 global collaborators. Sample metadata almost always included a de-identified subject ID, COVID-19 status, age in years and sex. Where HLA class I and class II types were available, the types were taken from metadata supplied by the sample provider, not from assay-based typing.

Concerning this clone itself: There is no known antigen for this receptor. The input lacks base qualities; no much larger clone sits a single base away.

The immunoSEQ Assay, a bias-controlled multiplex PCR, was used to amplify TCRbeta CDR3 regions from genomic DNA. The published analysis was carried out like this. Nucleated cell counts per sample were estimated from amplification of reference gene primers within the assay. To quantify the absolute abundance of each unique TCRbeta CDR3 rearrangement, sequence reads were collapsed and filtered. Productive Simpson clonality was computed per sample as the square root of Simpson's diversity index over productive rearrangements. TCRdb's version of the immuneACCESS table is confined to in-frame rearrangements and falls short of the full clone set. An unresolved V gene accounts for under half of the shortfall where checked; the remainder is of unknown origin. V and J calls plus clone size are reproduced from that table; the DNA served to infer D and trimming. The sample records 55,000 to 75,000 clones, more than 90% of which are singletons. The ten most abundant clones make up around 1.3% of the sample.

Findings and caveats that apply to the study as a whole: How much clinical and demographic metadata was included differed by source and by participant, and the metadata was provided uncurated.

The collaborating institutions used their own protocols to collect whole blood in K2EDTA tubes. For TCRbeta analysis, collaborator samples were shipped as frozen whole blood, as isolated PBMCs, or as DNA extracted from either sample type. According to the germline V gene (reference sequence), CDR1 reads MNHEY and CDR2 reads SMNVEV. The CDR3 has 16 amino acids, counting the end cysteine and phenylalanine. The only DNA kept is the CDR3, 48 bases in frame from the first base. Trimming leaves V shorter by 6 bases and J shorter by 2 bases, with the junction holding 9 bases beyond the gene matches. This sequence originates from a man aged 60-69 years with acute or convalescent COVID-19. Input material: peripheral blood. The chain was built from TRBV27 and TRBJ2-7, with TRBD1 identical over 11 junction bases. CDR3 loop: CASRRTGGEGPYEQYF. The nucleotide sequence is TGTGCCAGCAGACGGACAGGGGGCGAGGGCCCCTACGAGCAGTACTTC.